The rows below give T cell receptor beta chains drawn from one sample of a study of OX40 agonist ivuxolimab in advanced cancers. Assay used: immunoSEQ multiplex PCR; TCRdb lists only in-frame clones, some missing. The table records 60,000 to 80,000 clones, 89% of them present only once. Sequences were derived from CD4+ or CD8+ T cells sorted from blood, sampled in a trial of the OX40 agonist ivuxolimab. These receptors were taken from an adult with an advanced solid tumor such as melanoma, head and neck, liver or kidney cancer. Both conserved end residues are part of each CDR3. A D gene is named only where the DNA matches it firmly. The size field is filled for only some rows; it gives once, few, many or a size class.

TRBV4-1	TRBJ1-2	-	TRBD1	CASSRGTGDEEYSGYTF	TGCGCCAGCAGCCGGGGGACAGGGGATGAAGAGTACAGTGGCTACACCTTC
TRBV6-6	TRBJ1-3	once	-	CASRVSALSGNTIYF	TGTGCCAGCAGGGTTTCCGCTCTCTCTGGAAACACCATATATTTT
TRBV5-1	TRBJ2-7	-	TRBD2	CASKTGTSEHEQYF	TGCGCCAGCAAGACCGGGACTAGCGAACACGAGCAGTACTTC
TRBV14	TRBJ2-7	-	-	CASSQGREQYF	TGTGCCAGCAGCCAAGGTCGGGAGCAGTACTTC
TRBV6-6	TRBJ2-7	-	-	CASSGPQREQYF	TGTGCCAGCAGTGGGCCACAACGGGAGCAGTACTTC
TRBV7-2	TRBJ1-2	-	-	CASSFNAGEGGYTF	TGTGCCAGCAGCTTCAACGCGGGGGAAGGGGGCTACACCTTC
TRBV27	TRBJ1-2	-	-	CASSLSPGQGGGYTF	TGTGCCAGCAGTTTATCTCCCGGCCAGGGAGGAGGCTACACCTTC
TRBV10-3	TRBJ1-5	few	-	CAIRGGANQPQHF	TGTGCCATCCGCGGGGGGGCCAATCAGCCCCAGCATTTT
TRBV19	TRBJ1-5	-	-	CASSIWRGARSNQPQHF	TGTGCCAGTAGTATCTGGCGGGGGGCGAGAAGCAATCAGCCCCAGCATTTT
TRBV19	TRBJ2-1	few	TRBD2	CASSIIAGGGDNEQFF	TGTGCCAGTAGTATTATAGCGGGGGGAGGGGACAATGAGCAGTTCTTC
TRBV5-1	TRBJ1-1	-	-	CASSLEGVSTEAFF	TGCGCCAGCAGCTTGGAAGGTGTTAGCACTGAAGCTTTCTTT
TRBV4-2	TRBJ2-2	-	-	CASSQPDTGELFF	TGTGCCAGCAGCCAACCGGACACCGGGGAGCTGTTTTTT
TRBV5-1	TRBJ2-3	-	-	CASSLRGDGTDTQYF	TGCGCCAGCAGCTTGAGGGGGGACGGCACAGATACGCAGTATTTT
TRBV19	TRBJ1-5	-	TRBD1	CASSIWGTGGGNQPQHF	TGTGCCAGTAGTATTTGGGGGACAGGGGGCGGCAATCAGCCCCAGCATTTT
TRBV4-1	TRBJ2-7	-	TRBD2	CASSQGLAPSYEQYF	TGCGCCAGCAGCCAGGGACTAGCGCCCTCCTACGAGCAGTACTTC
TRBV2	TRBJ2-7	-	-	CASARDGGFYEQYF	TGTGCCAGCGCCAGGGACGGCGGCTTCTACGAGCAGTACTTC
TRBV7-6	TRBJ2-1	once	-	CASSSSVTAYNEQFF	TGTGCCAGCAGCTCATCGGTAACTGCATACAATGAGCAGTTCTTC
TRBV5-1	TRBJ2-5	-	TRBD1	CASSTGQGEETQYF	TGCGCCAGCAGCACCGGACAGGGGGAGGAGACCCAGTACTTC
TRBV5-1	TRBJ2-5	-	-	CASSLEGNQETQYF	TGCGCCAGCAGCTTGGAGGGGAATCAAGAGACCCAGTACTTC
TRBV20-1	TRBJ1-5	few	-	CSARDRQPQHF	TGCAGTGCTAGAGATAGGCAGCCCCAGCATTTT
TRBV2	TRBJ1-4	-	-	CATEAGLNEKLFF	TGTGCCACCGAAGCTGGATTAAATGAAAAACTGTTTTTT
TRBV19	TRBJ2-6	-	-	CASTSHSWVSGANVLTF	TGTGCCAGTACCTCCCATTCGTGGGTCTCTGGGGCCAACGTCCTGACTTTC
TRBV18	TRBJ1-2	-	-	CASSPVKGPGNYGYTF	TGTGCCAGCTCACCAGTAAAGGGGCCAGGAAACTATGGCTACACCTTC
TRBV6-6	TRBJ1-1	-	-	CASTYPGGSNTEAFF	TGTGCCAGCACCTACCCCGGGGGCTCGAACACTGAAGCTTTCTTT